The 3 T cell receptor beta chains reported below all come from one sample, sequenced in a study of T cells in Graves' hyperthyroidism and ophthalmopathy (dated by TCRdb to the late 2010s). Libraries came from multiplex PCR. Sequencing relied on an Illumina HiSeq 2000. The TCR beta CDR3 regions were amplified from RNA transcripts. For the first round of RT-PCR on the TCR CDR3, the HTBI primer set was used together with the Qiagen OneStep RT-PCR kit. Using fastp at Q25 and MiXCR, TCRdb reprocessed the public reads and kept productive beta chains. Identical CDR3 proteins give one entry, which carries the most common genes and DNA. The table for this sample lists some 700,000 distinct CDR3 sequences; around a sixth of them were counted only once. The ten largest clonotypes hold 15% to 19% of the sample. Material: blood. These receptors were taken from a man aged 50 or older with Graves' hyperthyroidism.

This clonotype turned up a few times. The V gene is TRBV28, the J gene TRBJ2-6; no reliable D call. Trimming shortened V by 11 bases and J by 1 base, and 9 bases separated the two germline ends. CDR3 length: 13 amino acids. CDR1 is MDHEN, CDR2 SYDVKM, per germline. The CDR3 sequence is CAAVDSGANVLTF. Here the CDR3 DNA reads TGTGCCGCGGTTGATTCTGGGGCCAACGTCCTGACTTTC.

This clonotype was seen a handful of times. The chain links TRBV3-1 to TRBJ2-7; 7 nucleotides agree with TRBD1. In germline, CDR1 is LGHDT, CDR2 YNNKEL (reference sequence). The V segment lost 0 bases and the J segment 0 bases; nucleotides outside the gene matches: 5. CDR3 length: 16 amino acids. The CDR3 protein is CASSQEGQLVSYEQYF. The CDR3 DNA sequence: TGTGCCAGCAGCCAAGAGGGACAGCTGGTCTCCTACGAGCAGTACTTC.

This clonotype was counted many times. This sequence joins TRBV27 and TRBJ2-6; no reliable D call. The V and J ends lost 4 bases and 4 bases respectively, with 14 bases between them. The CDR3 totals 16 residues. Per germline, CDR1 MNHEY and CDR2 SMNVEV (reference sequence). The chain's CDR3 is CASSSLGKEGANVLTF. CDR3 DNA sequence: TGTGCCAGCAGTTCCCTGGGCAAAGAAGGGGCCAACGTCCTGACTTTC.